The TCR beta chain described here comes from a study of cytomegalovirus exposure and HLA in healthy donors. Turning to this clone: The antigen is unknown.

Study observations and caveats: The study flagged fewer than 200 TCR beta chains as cytomegalovirus-associated. A missense DCLRE1C variant was associated with V- and J-gene trimming of TCR beta chains in a later analysis, and an independent cohort replicated the association. HLA restriction was apparent for most CMV-associated TCR beta chains in a later analysis. Accurate HLA-A and HLA-B prediction from TCR beta sequences was reported for most subjects.

Amplification used 60 Vbeta primers and 13 Jbeta primers. The repertoire was sequenced with immunoSEQ multiplex PCR; TCRdb's copy has only in-frame clones and lacks some. This sample has some 90,000 clones; around 81% occur once, and the top ten carry roughly 4%. The V segment lost 3 bases and the J segment 6 bases; nucleotides outside the gene matches: 4. Germline V gene lookup returns CDR1 KGHSH and CDR2 LQKENI. The CDR3 sequence is 14 residues long. The sequencing input was PBMCs. This rearrangement joins TRBV18 to TRBJ2-7; 11 bases agree with TRBD2. The TCR was taken from a woman in her 70s in good health and CMV-seropositive. CDR3 in amino acids: CASSPTSGSTEQYF. DNA of the CDR3: TGTGCCAGCTCACCCACTAGCGGGAGTACCGAGCAGTACTTC.